The 25 T cell receptor beta chains given below trace back to one sample, sequenced in a study of spatial heterogeneity in lung cancer. General observations from the study: Tumoral mutation counts were tracked by counts of expanded intratumoral alpha and beta TCRs.

Documented time point: sample taken at primary tumor resection. What these receptors recognize is not known. TCRdb reprocessed the 5' RACE reads with MiXCR, giving one entry per CDR3 protein. The sample consists of some 97,000 distinct CDR3 sequences, 3.5% to 5% of them appearing once. Sequencing was performed on lung tumor tissue, taken at surgery. These receptors came from a male donor with early-stage non-small cell lung cancer.

This clonotype has a count of ten or more. The rearrangement joins TRBV7-9 to TRBJ2-7; D assignment may be TRBD1 or TRBD2 (5 bases each). V dropped 4 bases and J dropped 2 bases, with 9 bases sitting between them. This CDR3 region has 13 residues. Per germline, CDR1 SEHNR and CDR2 FQNEAQ (reference sequence). The CDR3 DNA reads as TGTGCCAGCAGCTCCCGGGGCCCCTACGAGCAGTACTTC. Its protein is CASSSRGPYEQYF.

This clonotype showed up many times. This rearrangement joins TRBV29-1 to TRBJ2-3; D may be TRBD2 (6 bases). Between the trimmed V and J ends, which lost 1 base and 2 bases, there was a span of 13 bases. This CDR3 spans 15 amino acids. The germline V gene encodes CDR1 SQVTM and CDR2 ANQGSEA. CDR3 DNA: TGCAGCGTTGAAGGGTCGGGAGAGCACACAGATACGCAGTATTTT. Its translation: CSVEGSGEHTDTQYF.

This clonotype occurred many times. This chain links TRBV5-6 with TRBJ1-5; TRBD1 matches at 10 bases. In germline, CDR1 is SGHDT, CDR2 YYEEEE. V shed 1 base, J shed 5 bases, and the junction held 6 bases outside the gene matches. CDR3 length: 16 residues. In nucleotides, the CDR3 is TGTGCCAGCAGCTTGAGGGACAGGGGACCCTATCAGCCCCAGCATTTT. Amino acids: CASSLRDRGPYQPQHF.

This clonotype was seen repeatedly, ten times or more. This rearrangement joins TRBV7-9 to TRBJ2-1; 10 bases line up with TRBD1. The CDR3 contains 20 residues. Looked up from germline, CDR1 is SEHNR and CDR2 is FQNEAQ (reference sequence). V trimming: 2 bases; J trimming: 7 bases; junction bases outside the gene matches: 20. CDR3 nucleotides: TGTGCCAGCAGCTTAATCGGCAAACAAGGGGACAGGGGATTAGGGAATGAGCAGTTCTTC. It yields the protein CASSLIGKQGDRGLGNEQFF.

There are many counts of this clonotype. The V gene is TRBV12-3 or TRBV12-4, the J gene TRBJ2-1, with 7 positions matching TRBD2. V lost 3 bases to trimming and J lost 3 bases; unmatched junction nucleotides: 5. This CDR3 is built from 15 residues. The CDR3 region has the DNA TGTGCCAGCAGTTTCCGGGACTATAACTACAATGAGCAGTTCTTC. This translates into CASSFRDYNYNEQFF.

This clonotype was counted at least ten times. The V and J genes are TRBV20-1 and TRBJ2-1; D not resolved. The CDR3 runs 17 residues. Germline V gene sequence: CDR1 DFQATT, CDR2 SNEGSKA (reference sequence). Trimming shortened V by 1 base and J by 0 bases, and 16 bases separated the two germline ends. The CDR3 is CSARVPTSLSSYNEQFF. The CDR3 DNA sequence: TGCAGTGCTAGAGTTCCCACGAGTTTAAGCTCCTACAATGAGCAGTTCTTC.

This clonotype was found a few times. This chain joins TRBV18 and TRBJ2-7, with 9 bases identical to TRBD2. With 4 bases clipped from V and 11 bases from J, the junction kept 6 bases outside the gene matches. The CDR3 runs to 12 residues. Germline-derived CDR1 and CDR2 are KGHSH and LQKENI. The CDR3 protein is CASSLSGTSKYF. The CDR3 DNA is TGTGCCAGCTCACTCTCCGGGACTAGCAAGTACTTC.

This clonotype has at least ten counts. The rearrangement links TRBV12-3 or TRBV12-4 to TRBJ2-3; no reliable D call. Trimming removed 6 bases from V and 1 base from J, with 11 bases in between. This CDR3 has 14 amino acids. The CDR3 DNA reads TGTGCCAGCAGGGATCTTGGCGGCACAGATACGCAGTATTTT. Its translation: CASRDLGGTDTQYF.

This clonotype was counted many times. This chain connects TRBV6-5 to TRBJ2-5; D possibly uses TRBD1 or TRBD2 (5 bases each). Germline values: CDR1 MNHEY, CDR2 SVGAGI. The CDR3 is made up of 15 amino acids. V was clipped by 4 bases and J by 2 bases, with 14 bases between them. The CDR3: CASSSLPGAQETQYF. CDR3 DNA sequence: TGTGCCAGCAGTTCCCTCCCCGGGGCGCAAGAGACCCAGTACTTC.

This clonotype was picked up many times. The V call is TRBV23-1, the J call TRBJ2-5, with D maybe TRBD2 (6 bases). TRBV23-1 is sorted into the ORF group, with uncertain function. This CDR3 region has 18 residues. With 0 bases removed from V and 2 bases from J, the gap between germline ends came to 19 bases. The CDR3 loop reads CASSQSNSGRNFQETQYF. The CDR3 nucleotides are TGCGCCAGCAGTCAATCTAACAGCGGGCGAAATTTTCAAGAGACCCAGTACTTC.

This clonotype was counted many times. The rearrangement uses TRBV5-1 and TRBJ2-5, with D hard to call. The CDR3 length is 12 residues. CDR1 SGHRS and CDR2 YFSETQ come from the germline V gene. Between the trimmed V and J ends, which lost 0 bases and 2 bases, there was a span of 2 bases. The CDR3 sequence: CASSLAQETQYF. CDR3 coding DNA: TGCGCCAGCAGCTTGGCTCAAGAGACCCAGTACTTC.

This clonotype was seen only a few times. V is TRBV6-1 and J is TRBJ2-7, with D possibly being TRBD1 (5 bases). This CDR3 is 14 amino acids long. Germline CDR1 reads MNHNS; CDR2 reads SASEGT. V gave up 1 base and J gave up 2 bases, with 9 bases separating them. The CDR3 sequence: CASSEGGRPYEQYF. In DNA form, the CDR3 reads TGTGCCAGCAGTGAAGGGGGCAGACCCTACGAGCAGTACTTC.

This clonotype was recorded a few times. The chain joins TRBV2 to TRBJ2-2, with 14 bases that match TRBD2. Losses at the gene ends were 2 bases for V and 6 bases for J; bases not matched to a gene: 8. The CDR3 runs to 18 residues. Germline-derived CDR1 and CDR2 are SNHLY and FYNNEI. The CDR3 sequence is CASSELGLAGAKAGELFF. For the CDR3, the DNA is TGTGCCAGCAGTGAACTGGGACTAGCGGGGGCTAAGGCCGGGGAGCTGTTTTTT.

This clonotype appeared once. A much larger clone differs by one base, so this may be a read error. The chain has TRBV6-6 and TRBJ2-3; D is ambiguous. CDR3 length: 15 amino acids. Germline V gene lookup returns CDR1 MNHNY and CDR2 SVGAGI (reference sequence). CDR3 protein: CASSSTDRYTDTKYF. The CDR3 DNA follows: TGTGCCAGCAGCTCCACCGACCGATACACAGATACGAAGTATTTT.

This clonotype has a count of ten or more. The rearrangement links TRBV12-3 or TRBV12-4 to TRBJ2-3, with 12 bases that match TRBD2. V dropped 6 bases and J dropped 4; count of bases not matched to a gene: 5. This CDR3 contains 15 residues. The CDR3 DNA reads TGTGCCAGCAGGACTAGCGGGAGTCTCGCAGATACGCAGTATTTT. It yields the protein CASRTSGSLADTQYF.

This clonotype was counted ten times or more. The chain combines TRBV20-1 with TRBJ1-5; D is uncertain. CDR1 DFQATT and CDR2 SNEGSKA come from the germline V gene (reference sequence). Trimming stripped 0 bases from V and 10 bases from J, with 13 bases between. The CDR3 has 13 amino acids. In nucleotides, the CDR3 is TGCAGTGCTAGAGACCGCAGGTTTAACCCCCAGCATTTT. Encoded protein: CSARDRRFNPQHF.

This clonotype was seen at least ten times. V gene TRBV11-2 combines with J gene TRBJ2-3; tentative D call: TRBD2 (5 bases). Trimming cost V 5 bases and J 2 bases, with 23 bases left between them. Germline values: CDR1 SGHAT, CDR2 FQNNGV. This CDR3 is 18 amino acids long. In nucleotides, the CDR3 is TGTGCCAGCAGCCAGACTCCTAGCTTTCGATCCTACACAGATACGCAGTATTTT. This codes for CASSQTPSFRSYTDTQYF.

This clonotype was counted at least ten times. V usage is TRBV28 and J usage is TRBJ1-4; 8 nucleotides match TRBD1. The CDR3 has 15 residues. Losses at the gene ends were 5 bases for V and 7 bases for J; bases not matched to a gene: 9. Germline V gene lookup returns CDR1 MDHEN and CDR2 SYDVKM. CDR3 loop: CASSLGTGGVEKLFF. In nucleotides, the CDR3 is TGTGCCAGCAGTCTAGGGACAGGAGGGGTTGAAAAACTGTTTTTT. The full variable domain, its missing parts supplied by reference TRBV28 and TRBJ1-4, is DVKVTQSSRYLVKRTGEKVFLECVQDMDHENMFWYRQDPGLGLRLIYFSYDVKMKEKGDIPEGYSVSREKKERFSLILESASTNQTSMYLCASSLGTGGVEKLFFGSGTQLSVL.

This clonotype was detected many times. In DNA form, the CDR3 reads TGTGCCATCAGTCCTAGGACCCCGAGCACTGAAGCTTTCTTT. This translates into CAISPRTPSTEAFF. The V and J genes are TRBV10-3 and TRBJ1-1; D remains ambiguous. This CDR3 is 14 amino acids long. CDR1 is ENHRY and CDR2 is SYGVKD in the germline V gene. The V gene lost 5 bases and the J gene lost 4 bases, with 14 bases spanning the gap.

This clonotype was detected many times. This chain links TRBV11-2 with TRBJ2-3; weak D call: TRBD2 (6 bases). CDR1 is SGHAT and CDR2 is FQNNGV in the germline V gene. The CDR3 has 14 residues. V was cut by 3 bases and J by 6 bases, with 13 bases left in between. This CDR3 is CASSLGTSMDTQYF. The CDR3 DNA reads TGTGCCAGCAGCTTGGGTACTAGCATGGATACGCAGTATTTT.

This clonotype appeared many times. V is TRBV5-6 and J is TRBJ2-5; 7 bases line up with TRBD1. The CDR3 runs 15 residues. In germline, CDR1 is SGHDT, CDR2 YYEEEE. Trimming took 7 bases from V and 4 from J; bases not matched to a gene: 13. The CDR3: CASSESTGLAETQYF. The CDR3 region has the DNA TGTGCCAGCTCCGAATCGACAGGGCTAGCAGAGACCCAGTACTTC.

Ten or more counts support this clonotype. The genes are TRBV29-1 and TRBJ2-1; D call uncertain. CDR1 and CDR2 (germline): SQVTM, ANQGSEA. V lost 0 bases, J lost 13 bases, and 16 bases lay in between. This CDR3 region has 13 residues. Here the CDR3 DNA reads TGCAGCGTTGAAGACTCCTTAGGAAGTGGTCAGTTCTTC. It translates to CSVEDSLGSGQFF.

This clonotype was seen repeatedly, ten times or more. The J gene is TRBJ1-4, the V gene TRBV20-1, with D unclear. The CDR3 is 15 residues long. The germline gives CDR1 DFQATT, CDR2 SNEGSKA (reference sequence). V was trimmed by 5 bases and J by 4 bases, leaving 17 bases between them. This CDR3 reads CSADDLAGRNEKLFF. CDR3 in DNA: TGCAGTGCTGATGATCTAGCAGGCCGTAATGAAAAACTGTTTTTT.

This clonotype was seen repeatedly, ten times or more. The rearrangement joins TRBV6-1 to TRBJ2-2; D might be TRBD1 (5 bases). The CDR3 sequence is 14 residues long. Germline V gene sequence: CDR1 MNHNS, CDR2 SASEGT. V dropped 5 bases and J dropped 0 bases, with 7 bases sitting between them. The CDR3 bases are TGTGCCAGCAGTTGGACATCGAACACCGGGGAGCTGTTTTTT. This gives the protein CASSWTSNTGELFF.

This clonotype has just a few counts. The chain is built from TRBV12-3 or TRBV12-4 and TRBJ1-1, with D possibly TRBD1 on 6 matching bases. V dropped 5 bases and J dropped 7 bases, with 20 bases sitting between them. This CDR3 spans 15 amino acids. The CDR3 region is CASSDRTRLGIEAFF. The CDR3 coding sequence is TGTGCCAGCAGTGACAGGACGAGGCTAGGCATTGAAGCTTTCTTT.